This T cell receptor beta chain came from a study of shared clonotypes between healthy human individuals. Points from the study as a whole: A generally larger estimated richness was seen in naive subsets than in memory subsets. Clonotype sharing across four donors was observed for 4.5% to 6.5% of naive CD4 clonotypes. Sequencing depth was expected to influence donor clonotype sharing. Rarefaction revealed incomplete sorted-subset sequencing despite large depth.

Data came from immunoSEQ multiplex PCR; TCRdb stores just in-frame clones and leaves some out. The sample lists some 600,000 clones, around 96% occurring once. Naive CD8 cells were CD45RO-negative, positively selected for CCR7, excluding terminally differentiated effector memory CD45RA+ cells. V was trimmed by 9 bases and J by 0 bases, leaving 11 bases between them. The CDR3 runs to 13 residues. The V gene's germline CDR1 is SGHDN and CDR2 FVKESK. Worth noting for this clone: The target antigen is unknown.

The receptor was isolated from a woman under 40 in good health. Specimen: naive CD8+ T cells sorted from blood. The rearrangement uses TRBV14 and TRBJ1-1; D uncertain. CDR3 nucleotides: TGTGCCAGTAAAATCGGAGTGAACACTGAAGCTTTCTTT. Its translation: CASKIGVNTEAFF.